This TCR beta chain was recorded in a study of T cells in Graves' hyperthyroidism and ophthalmopathy. The wider study: The authors collected peripheral blood at initial diagnosis, before any treatment.

Clinical symptoms, serum thyroxine, TRAb, thyroid ultrasound and orbital computed tomography informed diagnoses. J was trimmed by 5 bases and V by 3 bases; bases with no gene match: 13. The CDR3 consists of 19 residues. CDR1 SGHAT and CDR2 FQNNGV come from the germline V gene. RNA transcripts provided the source from which TCR beta CDR3 regions were amplified. TCR CDR3 underwent first-round RT-PCR with the HTBI primer set. MiXCR, applied by TCRdb to the multiplex PCR reads, yields one record per CDR3 protein. The profile shows 450,000 to 650,000 distinct CDR3 sequences, approximately 15% of them singletons. At least ten counts were recorded for this clonotype.

Sequencing input: blood. J is TRBJ2-1 and V is TRBV11-2, with 13 bases lining up with TRBD2. This TCR derives from a woman between 18 and 29 years old with Graves' ophthalmopathy. CDR3 residues: CASSFLGTGLAGEHNEQFF. Here the CDR3 DNA reads TGTGCCAGCAGCTTTCTGGGAACAGGACTAGCGGGAGAGCACAATGAGCAGTTCTTC. The full variable domain, rest sourced from reference TRBV11-2 and TRBJ2-1, is EAGVAQSPRYKIIEKRQSVAFWCNPISGHATLYWYQQILGQGPKLLIQFQNNGVVDDSQLPKDRFSAERLKGVDSTLKIQPAKLEDSAVYLCASSFLGTGLAGEHNEQFFGPGTRLTVL.